This T cell receptor beta chain was sequenced in a study of blood T cell repertoires in COVID-19. Study context: Collection of acute and convalescent COVID-19 samples took place in the United States, Italy and Spain. PBMCs, B-cell-depleted T cells, or T cells provided the cDNA or gDNA that made up the material.

Study processing details: By means of reference gene primer amplification, nucleated cell counts were estimated. The assay was immunoSEQ multiplex PCR, and TCRdb's table has in-frame clones only and misses some. V and J calls and clone size are as listed in that table; D and trimming were resolved from the DNA. The repertoire holds a few hundred thousand clones, with 70% to 90% as singletons. Looked up from germline, CDR1 is SGHRS and CDR2 is YFSETQ. The CDR3 length is 14 residues. V was shortened by 8 bases and J by 0 bases, with 15 bases between the two germline ends. The sequence derives from a man younger than 35 with active or convalescent COVID-19. V and J are TRBV5-1 and TRBJ2-7; tentatively, D is TRBD1 (5 bases). What was sequenced was peripheral blood. CDR3 DNA sequence: TGCGCCAGTCAGTTGGCAGGGCACTCCTACGAGCAGTACTTC. Protein: CASQLAGHSYEQYF.